This T cell receptor (beta chain) was identified in a study of sequential checkpoint blockade in melanoma. Looking at the study overall: Patients were randomized 1:1 to nivolumab-then-ipilimumab or ipilimumab-then-nivolumab first-line.

Produced via immunoSEQ multiplex PCR; TCRdb's table is partial and in-frame only. Here the sample spans 10,000 to 15,000 clones, roughly two thirds being singletons. Documented treatment: randomized to nivolumab then ipilimumab (arm A) or the reverse (arm B). Patients had received no earlier DNA-damaging chemotherapy. Trimming left V 5 bases short and J 1 base short, with 8 bases between. Per the germline V gene, CDR1 is MRHNA and CDR2 is SNTAGT. The CDR3 has 13 amino acids. The rearrangement uses TRBV6-4 and TRBJ2-5; D remains unclear. The material sequenced was CD8+ T cells sorted from blood (inferred from file names), taken from a patient given nivolumab and ipilimumab in sequence. The receptor's source is a human donor with melanoma. CDR3 DNA: TGTGCCAGCAGTCAAGAAGCCCAAGAGACCCAGTACTTC. Translated, it gives CASSQEAQETQYF.